Following are 29 T cell receptor beta chains from one sample sequenced in a study of OX40 agonist ivuxolimab in advanced cancers. Profiling relied on immunoSEQ multiplex PCR, and the TCRdb table lists in-frame clones only, not all of them. Among about 21,000 clones listed, more than 80% were seen once. Sequencing was performed on CD4+ or CD8+ T cells sorted from blood, taken in a trial of the OX40 agonist ivuxolimab. These receptors were taken from an adult with an advanced solid tumor such as melanoma, head and neck, liver or kidney cancer.

The chain recombines TRBV27 with TRBJ2-7; TRBD1 or TRBD2 may be the D gene (5 bases each). The germline V gene has CDR1 MNHEY and CDR2 SMNVEV (reference sequence). Trimming removed 7 bases from V and 0 bases from J, with 10 bases in between. The CDR3 sequence is 13 residues long. CDR3 loop: CASTGTDSYEQYF. As DNA, the CDR3 is TGTGCCAGCACAGGGACCGACTCCTACGAGCAGTACTTC.

This clone is termed medium-sized. The chain is built from TRBV29-1 and TRBJ2-3, with D perhaps matching TRBD2 (6 bases). Germline V gene sequence: CDR1 SQVTM, CDR2 ANQGSEA. V lost 5 bases and J lost 14, with 17 bases in between. The CDR3 covers 11 residues. CDR3 sequence (DNA): TGCAGCGTTCCTATGGGGGGTAGCACGTATTTT. Its translation is CSVPMGGSTYF.

This chain links TRBV2 with TRBJ2-7, with D perhaps matching TRBD1 (6 bases). This CDR3 has 14 amino acids. Trimming took 6 bases from V and 2 from J, leaving 14 bases between them. The germline V gene encodes CDR1 SNHLY and CDR2 FYNNEI. CDR3 residues: CASSLDRSTYEQYF. The CDR3 DNA sequence: TGTGCCAGCAGCTTAGACAGGTCCACCTACGAGCAGTACTTC.

The chain links TRBV5-1 to TRBJ2-3, with TRBD2 as a possible D gene (7 bases). Germline V CDR1 and CDR2: SGHRS, YFSETQ. Trimming stripped 0 bases from V and 5 bases from J, with 13 bases between. The CDR3 is made up of 15 amino acids. CDR3 coding DNA: TGCGCCAGCAGCTTGGAGGGGGGAGGGCGAGATACGCAGTATTTT. It encodes CASSLEGGGRDTQYF.

The CDR3 reads CASSDLWTGGAGGYTF. The CDR3 DNA reads as TGTGCCAGCAGCGACCTATGGACGGGGGGCGCAGGGGGCTACACCTTC. This chain uses TRBV9 with TRBJ1-2; possibly TRBD1 for D (6 bases). V was pared by 3 bases and J by 8 bases, with 23 bases between. This CDR3 comprises 16 residues. Germline values: CDR1 SGDLS, CDR2 YYNGEE.

In its sample, this clone was seen once. The rearrangement links TRBV4-1 to TRBJ2-5; D may be TRBD1 (6 bases). The CDR3 has 13 amino acids. V lost 9 bases to trimming and J lost 0 bases, with 11 bases between them. CDR1 and CDR2 from the germline V gene are MGHRA and YSYEKL. Here the CDR3 DNA reads TGCGCCAGTAAAGGGGGAGACCAAGAGACCCAGTACTTC. It yields the protein CASKGGDQETQYF.

V gene TRBV7-9 combines with J gene TRBJ1-2; D gene uncertain. The CDR3 consists of 13 residues. Trimming removed 5 bases from V and 2 bases from J, with 9 bases in between. Germline CDR1 and CDR2: SEHNR and FQNEAQ (reference sequence). The CDR3 DNA follows: TGTGCCAGCAGCCCCGCCCTAAACTATGGCTACACCTTC. It encodes CASSPALNYGYTF. The full variable domain, its missing parts supplied by reference TRBV7-9 and TRBJ1-2, is DTGVSQNPRHKITKRGQNVTFRCDPISEHNRLYWYRQTLGQGPEFLTYFQNEAQLEKSRLLSDRFSAERPKGSFSTLEIQRTEQGDSAMYLCASSPALNYGYTFGSGTRLTVV.

This chain joins TRBV27 and TRBJ1-1, with unresolved D. The germline gives CDR1 MNHEY, CDR2 SMNVEV (reference sequence). The CDR3 is made up of 14 amino acids. Trimming removed 5 bases at V and 1 base at J, with 11 bases between. CDR3 sequence: CASSTRTGNTEAFF. CDR3 bases: TGTGCCAGCAGTACCCGGACCGGGAACACTGAAGCTTTCTTT.

The chain couples TRBV9 to TRBJ2-7; the match to TRBD1 covers 8 bases. The germline gives CDR1 SGDLS, CDR2 YYNGEE. V dropped 0 bases and J dropped 2; count of bases not matched to a gene: 7. The CDR3 is made up of 16 amino acids. CDR3 protein: CASSVDRTGTTYEQYF. In DNA form, the CDR3 reads TGTGCCAGCAGCGTAGACAGGACAGGGACGACCTACGAGCAGTACTTC.

This clone has only a few counts. The V call is TRBV5-1, the J call TRBJ2-3, with D unclear. The CDR3 loop spans 14 amino acids. Trimming removed 1 base at V and 1 base at J, with 7 bases between. Germline-derived CDR1 and CDR2 are SGHRS and YFSETQ. CDR3 amino acids: CASSLLSRTDTQYF. The CDR3 coding sequence is TGCGCCAGCAGCTTGCTTTCCCGCACAGATACGCAGTATTTT.

The rearrangement uses TRBV9 and TRBJ1-2, with a possible D match to TRBD1 (6 bases). The length of the CDR3 is 17 residues. Germline-derived CDR1 and CDR2 are SGDLS and YYNGEE. Trimming left V 4 bases short and J 4 bases short, with 23 bases between. The CDR3 loop reads CASSNRQDQSSGYGYTF. The CDR3 region has the DNA TGTGCCAGCAGCAACCGACAGGACCAGTCCTCCGGCTATGGCTACACCTTC.

This sequence joins TRBV5-5 and TRBJ2-1; tentatively, D is TRBD2 (5 bases). V lost 2 bases and J lost 2, with 23 bases in between. The CDR3 has 19 amino acids. CDR1 is SGHKS and CDR2 is YYEKEE in the germline V gene (reference sequence). In nucleotides, the CDR3 is TGTGCCAGCAGCTTACCCTCAGGAGGAGTGGGGTCCCCCTACAATGAGCAGTTCTTC. It yields the protein CASSLPSGGVGSPYNEQFF. The complete variable domain, with remaining parts taken from reference TRBV5-5 and TRBJ2-1, reads DAGVTQSPTHLIKTRGQQVTLRCSPISGHKSVSWYQQVLGQGPQFIFQYYEKEERGRGNFPDRFSARQFPNYSSELNVNALLLGDSALYLCASSLPSGGVGSPYNEQFFGPGTRLTVL.

CDR3: CASSVVTVYNEQFF. The CDR3 region has the DNA TGTGCCAGCAGTGTTGTGACAGTTTACAATGAGCAGTTCTTC. The chain uses TRBV6-1 and TRBJ2-1, with a tentative D call TRBD1 (5 bases). The germline V gene encodes CDR1 MNHNS and CDR2 SASEGT. Trimming took off 4 bases at V and 4 bases at J, with 11 bases between the two ends. This CDR3 comprises 14 residues.

As for this clone: The junction differs from germline at one of its ends, possibly a read error. The chain has TRBV7-9 and TRBJ1-4, with no clear D. The length of the CDR3 is 10 residues. Per germline, CDR1 SEHNR and CDR2 FQNEAQ (reference sequence). The CDR3, as DNA: TGTGCCAGCTGCTCCCCTAGGAGGGTTTTT. It encodes CASCSPRRVF.

The chain couples TRBV7-9 to TRBJ2-3; the D gene could be TRBD1 or TRBD2 (5 bases each). V was trimmed by 1 base and J by 1 base, leaving 12 bases between them. This CDR3 region has 16 residues. Germline values: CDR1 SEHNR, CDR2 FQNEAQ (reference sequence). DNA of the CDR3: TGTGCCAGCAGCTTAGGGGGCCTCGGGGGCACAGATACGCAGTATTTT. Translating it yields CASSLGGLGGTDTQYF.

The rearrangement uses TRBV18 and TRBJ2-1; 8 nucleotides line up with TRBD2. The CDR3 has 15 amino acids. The ends lost 1 base at V and 6 bases at J; junction bases unmatched: 5. Germline CDR1 reads KGHSH; CDR2 reads LQKENI. The CDR3 DNA reads TGTGCCAGCTCACCACTAGCGGGAACACTCAATGAGCAGTTCTTC. Its protein product is CASSPLAGTLNEQFF.

The chain links TRBV6-4 to TRBJ1-2, with TRBD1 identical over 8 bases. The CDR3 has 14 amino acids. Germline CDR1 reads MRHNA; CDR2 reads SNTAGT. The junction had 7 bases not matched to a gene; V was cut back by 4 bases and J by 6 bases. The CDR3 reads CASSATDRADGYTF. CDR3 in DNA: TGTGCCAGCAGTGCCACGGACAGGGCGGATGGCTACACCTTC.

The chain has TRBV5-1 and TRBJ2-2, with D tentatively TRBD1 (5 bases). With 0 bases removed from V and 4 bases from J, the gap between germline ends came to 10 bases. From germline, CDR1 is SGHRS and CDR2 YFSETQ. CDR3 length: 15 amino acids. CDR3 DNA: TGCGCCAGCAGCTTGGTAACGGACATCACCGGGGAGCTGTTTTTT. Amino acids: CASSLVTDITGELFF.

The rearrangement links TRBV27 to TRBJ2-5; 10 bases fit TRBD1. This CDR3 is 15 amino acids long. V was pared by 5 bases and J by 2 bases, with 5 bases of the junction left unmatched. Germline lookup yields CDR1 MNHEY and CDR2 SMNVEV (reference sequence). The CDR3 sequence: CASSMGQGNQETQYF. CDR3 nucleotide sequence: TGTGCCAGCAGTATGGGACAGGGGAATCAAGAGACCCAGTACTTC.

CDR3: CASSIDSSNQPQHF. The CDR3 DNA reads as TGCGCCAGCAGCATAGACAGTTCCAATCAGCCCCAGCATTTT. This sequence joins TRBV5-1 and TRBJ1-5, with TRBD1 as a possible D gene (5 bases). V lost 4 bases and J lost 3, with 11 bases in between. Germline CDR1 is SGHRS and CDR2 is YFSETQ. The CDR3 has 14 residues.

The chain has TRBV27 and TRBJ2-5; the match to TRBD2 covers 8 bases. The germline V gene has CDR1 MNHEY and CDR2 SMNVEV (reference sequence). The length of the CDR3 is 15 residues. The V gene end was trimmed by 4 bases and the J gene end by 2 bases; junction bases not matched to a gene: 6. CDR3 DNA: TGTGCCAGCAGTTCCGGGGGGGCTGGGCAAGAGACCCAGTACTTC. This encodes CASSSGGAGQETQYF.

The chain employs TRBV27 and TRBJ2-3; D is ambiguous. CDR1 and CDR2 (germline): MNHEY, SMNVEV (reference sequence). The V and J ends lost 4 bases and 7 bases respectively, with 15 bases between them. This CDR3 is built from 14 residues. The CDR3 DNA sequence: TGTGCCAGCAGTTCCACTCTTACGACTTATACGCAGTATTTT. Its protein product is CASSSTLTTYTQYF.

The chain uses TRBV6-1 and TRBJ1-2; D possibly corresponds to TRBD1 (5 bases). The CDR3 totals 15 residues. Germline assignment: CDR1 MNHNS and CDR2 SASEGT. V lost 3 bases, J lost 8 bases, and 19 bases lay in between. The CDR3 sequence is CASSDPGTALGGYTF. As DNA, the CDR3 is TGTGCCAGCAGTGATCCCGGGACGGCGCTCGGGGGCTACACCTTC.

V usage is TRBV27 and J usage is TRBJ1-1, with 7 nucleotides matching TRBD1. V shed 5 bases, J shed 1 base, and the junction held 4 bases outside the gene matches. This CDR3 contains 14 residues. The germline V gene encodes CDR1 MNHEY and CDR2 SMNVEV (reference sequence). CDR3 region: CASSNRGGNTEAFF. CDR3 nucleotide sequence: TGTGCCAGCAGTAACAGGGGCGGGAACACTGAAGCTTTCTTT.

The V and J genes are TRBV10-3 and TRBJ2-7; 10 positions match TRBD1. J gave up 2 bases and V 11 bases, and 6 bases lay outside the gene matches. The germline CDR1 and CDR2 sequences are ENHRY and SYGVKD. The CDR3 runs 13 residues. CDR3 loop: CAPTTGGTYEQYF. In DNA, the CDR3 is TGTGCCCCAACGACAGGGGGCACCTACGAGCAGTACTTC.

CDR3 in DNA: TGTGCCAGCAGCTTAGGACTAGCTGGTACGCAGTATTTT. It codes for CASSLGLAGTQYF. The chain couples TRBV7-3 to TRBJ2-3; TRBD2 agrees at 8 bases. CDR1 and CDR2 (germline): SGHTA, FQGTGA. V was clipped by 2 bases and J by 8 bases; unmatched bases: 3. There are 13 residues in the CDR3.

The rearrangement uses TRBV7-6 and TRBJ2-7; D is unclear. Looked up from germline, CDR1 is SGHVS and CDR2 is FNYEAQ. The CDR3 has 13 amino acids. The V end lost 4 bases, the J end lost 0 bases, and 7 bases lay between the germline ends. DNA for the CDR3: TGTGCCAGCAGCTCGGACGGCTCCTACGAGCAGTACTTC. This sequence encodes CASSSDGSYEQYF.

This clone was counted between two and nine times. The rearrangement joins TRBV9 to TRBJ2-5; D is possibly TRBD2 (6 bases). CDR1 SGDLS and CDR2 YYNGEE come from the germline V gene. The CDR3 length is 13 residues. V lost 2 bases to trimming and J lost 9 bases, with 14 bases between them. The CDR3 DNA reads TGTGCCAGCAGCGTGGAGGGGCAAGGGCCCCAGTACTTC. Translating gives CASSVEGQGPQYF.

The chain links TRBV7-9 to TRBJ1-5, with D hard to call. The CDR3 runs to 16 residues. Looked up from germline, CDR1 is SEHNR and CDR2 is FQNEAQ (reference sequence). Trimming shortened V by 4 bases and J by 0 bases, and 13 bases separated the two germline ends. CDR3 region: CASSSGSQASNQPQHF. DNA for the CDR3: TGTGCCAGCAGCTCGGGCTCTCAGGCTAGCAATCAGCCCCAGCATTTT.